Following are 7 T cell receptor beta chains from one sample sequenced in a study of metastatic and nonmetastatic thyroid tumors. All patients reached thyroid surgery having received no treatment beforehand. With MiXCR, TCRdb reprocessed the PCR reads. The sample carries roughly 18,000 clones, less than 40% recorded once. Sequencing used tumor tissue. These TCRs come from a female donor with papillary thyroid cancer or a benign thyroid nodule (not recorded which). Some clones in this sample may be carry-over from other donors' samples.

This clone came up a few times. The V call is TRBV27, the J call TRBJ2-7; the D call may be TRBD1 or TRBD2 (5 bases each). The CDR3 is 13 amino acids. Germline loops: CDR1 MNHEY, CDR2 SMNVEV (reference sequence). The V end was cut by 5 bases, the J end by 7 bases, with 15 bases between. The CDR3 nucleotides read TGTGCCAGCAGTCGGGACCACTACTGGGAGCAGTACTTC. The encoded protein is CASSRDHYWEQYF.

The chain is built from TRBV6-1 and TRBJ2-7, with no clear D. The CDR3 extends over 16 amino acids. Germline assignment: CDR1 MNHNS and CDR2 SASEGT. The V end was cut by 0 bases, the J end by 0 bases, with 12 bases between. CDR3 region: CASSEALLKFSYEQYF. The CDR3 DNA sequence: TGTGCCAGCAGTGAAGCGCTTCTGAAATTCTCCTACGAGCAGTACTTC.

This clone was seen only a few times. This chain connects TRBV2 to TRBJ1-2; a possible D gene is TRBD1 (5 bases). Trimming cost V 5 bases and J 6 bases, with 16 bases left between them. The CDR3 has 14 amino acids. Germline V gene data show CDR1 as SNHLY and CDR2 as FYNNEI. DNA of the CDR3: TGTGCCAGCAGTATACAGTCCCCCAGGGATGGCTACACCTTC. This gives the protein CASSIQSPRDGYTF. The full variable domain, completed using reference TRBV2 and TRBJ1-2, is EPEVTQTPSHQVTQMGQEVILRCVPISNHLYFYWYRQILGQKVEFLVSFYNNEISEKSEIFDDQFSVERPDGSNFTLKIRSTKLEDSAMYFCASSIQSPRDGYTFGSGTRLTVV.

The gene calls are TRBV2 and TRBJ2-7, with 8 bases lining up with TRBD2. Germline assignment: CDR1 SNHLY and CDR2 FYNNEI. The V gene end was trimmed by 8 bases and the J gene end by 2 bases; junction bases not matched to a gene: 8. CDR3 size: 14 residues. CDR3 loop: CASAVAGPTYEQYF. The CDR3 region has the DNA TGTGCCAGCGCGGTAGCGGGACCCACCTACGAGCAGTACTTC. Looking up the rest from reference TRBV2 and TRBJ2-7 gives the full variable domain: EPEVTQTPSHQVTQMGQEVILRCVPISNHLYFYWYRQILGQKVEFLVSFYNNEISEKSEIFDDQFSVERPDGSNFTLKIRSTKLEDSAMYFCASAVAGPTYEQYFGPGTRLTVT.

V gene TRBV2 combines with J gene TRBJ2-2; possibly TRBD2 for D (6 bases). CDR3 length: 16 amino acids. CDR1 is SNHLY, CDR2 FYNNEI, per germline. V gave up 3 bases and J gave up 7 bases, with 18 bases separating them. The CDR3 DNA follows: TGTGCCAGCAGTGATTCCCCCGGGGGAAGGGGCGGGGAGCTGTTTTTT. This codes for CASSDSPGGRGGELFF. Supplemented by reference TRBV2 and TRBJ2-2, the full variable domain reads EPEVTQTPSHQVTQMGQEVILRCVPISNHLYFYWYRQILGQKVEFLVSFYNNEISEKSEIFDDQFSVERPDGSNFTLKIRSTKLEDSAMYFCASSDSPGGRGGELFFGEGSRLTVL.

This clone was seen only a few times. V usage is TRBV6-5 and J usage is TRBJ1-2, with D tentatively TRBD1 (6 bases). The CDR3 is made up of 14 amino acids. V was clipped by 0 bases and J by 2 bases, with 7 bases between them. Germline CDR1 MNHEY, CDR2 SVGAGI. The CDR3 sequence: CASSYSRGNYGYTF. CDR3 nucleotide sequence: TGTGCCAGCAGTTACTCCAGGGGCAACTATGGCTACACCTTC.

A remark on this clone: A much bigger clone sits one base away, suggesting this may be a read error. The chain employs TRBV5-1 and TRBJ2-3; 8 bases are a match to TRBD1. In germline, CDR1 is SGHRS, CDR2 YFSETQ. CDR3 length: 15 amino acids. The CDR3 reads CVSSRGTGYTETQYF. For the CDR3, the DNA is TGCGTCAGCAGCCGGGGGACAGGTTACACAGAGACGCAGTATTTT.